This T cell receptor beta chain emerged from a study of glioma-infiltrating T cells after dendritic cell vaccination. Study background: Patients received three intradermal dendritic cell vaccine injections at biweekly intervals.

This clone was counted only a few times. Its antigen is not identified. The sample contains more than one DNA sequence encoding this CDR3. This CDR3 is 15 amino acids long. The J segment lost 2 bases and the V segment lost 2 bases, leaving 4 bases of the junction unmatched. The germline V gene has CDR1 SGHTA and CDR2 FQGNSA. Study-wide points: TCR clonality showed no direct relationship with survival. Patients with more pretreatment TILs had longer time to progression and survival.

The immunoSEQ assay amplified TCRB CDR3 from up to roughly 2 ug DNA. Sequencing was performed with immunoSEQ multiplex PCR; in TCRdb, only in-frame clones are kept and a portion is missing. The repertoire holds roughly 100,000 clones, with 81% as singletons. This sequence was found in a human donor with glioblastoma. The rearrangement links TRBV7-2 to TRBJ2-3, with 7 bases identical to TRBD2. Source: blood, taken before dendritic cell vaccination. CDR3 in DNA: TGTGCCAGCAGCTTATTAGCGGGCGACACAGATACGCAGTATTTT. Protein: CASSLLAGDTDTQYF.